Below are 30 T cell receptor beta chains sequenced from a single sample in a study of cytomegalovirus exposure and HLA in healthy donors. The PCR employed 60 Vbeta primers together with 13 Jbeta primers. Repertoires were generated with immunoSEQ multiplex PCR, while TCRdb's copy carries only in-frame clones and drops some. The repertoire holds 60,000 to 70,000 clones, with about 80% as singletons. Sequencing was performed on PBMCs. The receptors were sampled from a man aged 55 to 70 in good health and CMV-seropositive.

This chain connects TRBV5-8 to TRBJ1-5; 7 nucleotides align to TRBD1. J was trimmed by 6 bases and V by 0 bases; bases with no gene match: 3. Germline V gives CDR1 SGHTS, CDR2 YDEGEE. The CDR3 has 14 amino acids. For the CDR3, the DNA is TGTGCCAGCAGCTTGGGACAGGGTGGTCAGCCCCAGCATTTT. Translated, it gives CASSLGQGGQPQHF.

The chain carries TRBV6-1 and TRBJ1-5; no definite D call. CDR3 length: 14 amino acids. V was trimmed by 1 base and J by 9 bases, leaving 13 bases between them. Looked up from germline, CDR1 is MNHNS and CDR2 is SASEGT. The CDR3 here is CASSEGAAKGPQHF. In DNA form, the CDR3 reads TGTGCCAGCAGTGAAGGGGCAGCCAAAGGGCCCCAGCATTTT.

CDR3 sequence reads: CASSQSSGSDTQYF. CDR3 in DNA: TGTGCCAGCAGCCAGAGTAGCGGGAGCGATACGCAGTATTTT. The chain links TRBV11-3 to TRBJ2-3; 9 nucleotides line up with TRBD2. V shed 5 bases and J 6 bases; nucleotides not matched to a gene: 6. Germline lookup yields CDR1 SGHNT and CDR2 YENEEA. This CDR3 contains 14 residues.

The chain employs TRBV7-8 and TRBJ2-7; the D gene is possibly TRBD1 (6 bases). Trimming removed 5 bases from V and 7 bases from J, with 21 bases in between. Germline V CDR1 and CDR2: SGHVS, FQNEAQ. The CDR3 is made up of 15 amino acids. This CDR3 reads CASSPLPTGMGEQYF. Written as DNA, the CDR3 is TGTGCCAGCAGCCCGCTTCCCACAGGGATGGGAGAGCAGTACTTC.

This chain connects TRBV5-1 to TRBJ2-7, with D hard to call. The CDR3 spans 15 residues. Germline lookup yields CDR1 SGHRS and CDR2 YFSETQ. Trimming took 2 bases from V and 3 from J, leaving 15 bases between them. CDR3 loop: CASSLVAATGYEQYF. Here the CDR3 DNA reads TGCGCCAGCAGCTTAGTGGCAGCTACGGGCTACGAGCAGTACTTC.

V gene TRBV7-8 combines with J gene TRBJ2-1; D possibly corresponds to TRBD1 (6 bases). Germline V gene sequence: CDR1 SGHVS, CDR2 FQNEAQ. V was shortened by 5 bases and J by 2 bases, with 22 bases between the two germline ends. CDR3 length: 18 residues. For the CDR3, the DNA is TGTGCCAGCAGCCCCCGACAGGCTCGCCAATTAACCTACAATGAGCAGTTCTTC. Its translation: CASSPRQARQLTYNEQFF. Supplemented by reference TRBV7-8 and TRBJ2-1, the full variable domain reads GAGVSQSPRYKVAKRGQDVALRCDPISGHVSLFWYQQALGQGPEFLTYFQNEAQLDKSGLPSDRFFAERPEGSVSTLKIQRTQQEDSAVYLCASSPRQARQLTYNEQFFGPGTRLTVL.

CDR3 residues: CASAPGTDPSYEQYF. CDR3 nucleotide sequence: TGTGCCAGCGCCCCCGGGACAGACCCCTCCTACGAGCAGTACTTC. The rearrangement joins TRBV6-1 to TRBJ2-7; TRBD1 matches 7 bases. J was trimmed by 0 bases and V by 8 bases; bases with no gene match: 10. The CDR3 runs to 15 residues. Germline CDR1 MNHNS, CDR2 SASEGT.

This rearrangement joins TRBV27 to TRBJ2-2; D is possibly TRBD1 (5 bases). The V end lost 6 bases, the J end lost 2 bases, and 7 bases lay between the germline ends. This CDR3 has 13 residues. Germline values: CDR1 MNHEY, CDR2 SMNVEV (reference sequence). CDR3 residues: CASRGLNTGELFF. Here the CDR3 DNA reads TGTGCCAGCAGGGGGCTAAACACCGGGGAGCTGTTTTTT.

The V gene is TRBV7-8, the J gene TRBJ1-2, with a tentative D call TRBD1 (5 bases). The CDR3 has 16 residues. With 0 bases removed from V and 7 bases from J, the gap between germline ends came to 18 bases. Germline CDR1 is SGHVS and CDR2 is FQNEAQ. The CDR3 bases are TGTGCCAGCAGCTTAGCGGGGGGGGAGCGAGGAGGTGGCTACACCTTC. The encoded protein is CASSLAGGERGGGYTF.

For this clone: The junction shows a germline mismatch at one end, possibly a read error. The rearrangement links TRBV7-7 to TRBJ2-1, with D tentatively TRBD2 (6 bases). Germline V gives CDR1 SSHAT, CDR2 FNYEAQ (reference sequence). The CDR3 extends over 14 amino acids. The chain's CDR3 is CASSSSGLSNEQFF. The DNA for the CDR3 is TGTGCTAGCAGCTCCTCGGGACTGAGCAATGAGCAGTTCTTC. Drawing the rest from reference TRBV7-7 and TRBJ2-1, the complete variable domain is GAGVSQSPRYKVTKRGQDVTLRCDPISSHATLYWYQQALGQGPEFLTYFNYEAQPDKSGLPSDRFSAERPEGSISTLTIQRTEQRDSAMYRCASSSSGLSNEQFFGPGTRLTVL.

The chain combines TRBV10-1 with TRBJ2-5; 8 bases are shared with TRBD2. The CDR3 length is 14 residues. Per the germline V gene, CDR1 is WNHNN and CDR2 is SYGVQD (reference sequence). Unmatched junction bases numbered 9, after V lost 8 bases and J lost 4 bases. CDR3 amino acids: CASGPGGEGETQYF. The CDR3 DNA follows: TGCGCCAGCGGCCCGGGAGGGGAGGGAGAGACCCAGTACTTC.

CDR3 nucleotide sequence: TGTGCCAGCAGCCGCACAGGGGCGACGGGCCACAATGAGCAGTTCTTC. Protein sequence: CASSRTGATGHNEQFF. The chain links TRBV7-6 to TRBJ2-1, with 7 bases aligning to TRBD1. The length of the CDR3 is 16 residues. The junction had 12 bases not matched to a gene; V was cut back by 5 bases and J by 5 bases. Germline V CDR1 and CDR2: SGHVS, FNYEAQ. The variable domain in full, completed from reference TRBV7-6 and TRBJ2-1, reads GAGVSQSPRYKVTKRGQDVALRCDPISGHVSLYWYRQALGQGPEFLTYFNYEAQQDKSGLPNDRFSAERPEGSISTLTIQRTEQRDSAMYRCASSRTGATGHNEQFFGPGTRLTVL.

V is TRBV11-2 and J is TRBJ1-6; D is undetermined. V lost 3 bases to trimming and J lost 6 bases, with 15 bases between them. In germline, CDR1 is SGHAT, CDR2 FQNNGV. CDR3 length: 16 residues. The CDR3 sequence is CASSLRENIFNSPLHF. The CDR3 nucleotides are TGTGCCAGCAGCTTGAGGGAGAACATCTTTAATTCACCCCTCCACTTT.

This clone was counted once. The chain links TRBV5-8 to TRBJ2-7; the match to TRBD2 covers 11 bases. The CDR3 contains 17 residues. The germline CDR1 and CDR2 sequences are SGHTS and YDEGEE. Losses at the gene ends were 5 bases for V and 7 bases for J; bases not matched to a gene: 17. The CDR3 loop reads CASRDGQIAGGPMEQYF. In nucleotides, the CDR3 is TGTGCCAGCAGGGACGGCCAGATAGCGGGAGGGCCGATGGAGCAGTACTTC. The whole variable domain, remainder taken from reference TRBV5-8 and TRBJ2-7, is EAGVTQSPTHLIKTRGQQATLRCSPISGHTSVYWYQQALGLGLQFLLWYDEGEERNRGNFPPRFSGRQFPNYSSELNVNALELEDSALYLCASRDGQIAGGPMEQYFGPGTRLTVT.

This chain joins TRBV5-4 and TRBJ2-2; D is uncertain. The germline gives CDR1 SGHNT, CDR2 YYREEE (reference sequence). Trimming took 5 bases from V and 3 from J, leaving 14 bases between them. This CDR3 is built from 15 residues. CDR3 protein: CASRAGSPDTGELFF. In DNA, the CDR3 is TGTGCCAGCAGAGCCGGGTCCCCTGACACCGGGGAGCTGTTTTTT. Variable domain in full (rest from reference TRBV5-4 and TRBJ2-2): ETGVTQSPTHLIKTRGQQVTLRCSSQSGHNTVSWYQQALGQGPQFIFQYYREEENGRGNFPPRFSGLQFPNYSSELNVNALELDDSALYLCASRAGSPDTGELFFGEGSRLTVL.

The rearrangement links TRBV7-2 to TRBJ2-7, with 9 bases that match TRBD2. From germline, CDR1 is SGHTA and CDR2 FQGNSA. The V segment lost 2 bases and the J segment 3 bases; nucleotides outside the gene matches: 8. This CDR3 is built from 16 residues. As DNA, the CDR3 is TGTGCCAGCAGCTTAAAGGCGGGAGGGAAAAACTACGAGCAGTACTTC. Amino acid sequence: CASSLKAGGKNYEQYF.

V gene TRBV7-8 combines with J gene TRBJ1-5, with 7 bases aligning to TRBD1. Germline CDR1 reads SGHVS; CDR2 reads FQNEAQ. The CDR3 runs 16 residues. The V gene end was trimmed by 1 base and the J gene end by 0 bases; junction bases not matched to a gene: 3. CDR3 loop: CASSLGTGVSNQPQHF. CDR3 sequence (DNA): TGTGCCAGCAGCTTAGGAACAGGGGTTAGCAATCAGCCCCAGCATTTT.

The rearrangement links TRBV5-6 to TRBJ2-3; 10 bases map to TRBD2. This CDR3 has 17 amino acids. In germline, CDR1 is SGHDT, CDR2 YYEEEE. V shed 2 bases, J shed 0 bases, and the junction held 6 bases outside the gene matches. CDR3 residues: CASSLVLAGISTDTQYF. CDR3 in DNA: TGTGCCAGCAGCTTAGTACTAGCGGGGATAAGCACAGATACGCAGTATTTT.

The chain joins TRBV2 to TRBJ2-7, with D perhaps TRBD1 (6 bases). Trimming removed 7 bases from V and 0 bases from J, with 13 bases in between. CDR3 size: 14 residues. CDR1 and CDR2 (germline): SNHLY, FYNNEI. This CDR3 reads CASKRTDSSYEQYF. The CDR3 DNA reads as TGTGCCAGCAAGCGGACAGATAGCTCCTACGAGCAGTACTTC.

The genes are TRBV7-6 and TRBJ2-5; 8 positions agree with TRBD2. The germline gives CDR1 SGHVS, CDR2 FNYEAQ. Trimming at V came to 5 bases and at J to 3 bases, leaving 5 bases not matched to a gene. The CDR3 sequence is 14 residues long. Here the CDR3 DNA reads TGTGCCAGCAGCCCGGGGACTAGTAAAGAGACCCAGTACTTC. Its protein product is CASSPGTSKETQYF.

V gene TRBV11-2 combines with J gene TRBJ1-1, with D possibly matching TRBD1 (6 bases). V lost 1 base to trimming and J lost 5 bases, with 8 bases between them. This CDR3 has 13 amino acids. CDR1 and CDR2 (germline): SGHAT, FQNNGV. CDR3 region: CASSLARGTEAFF. CDR3 coding DNA: TGTGCCAGCAGCTTAGCCAGGGGTACTGAAGCTTTCTTT.

The V call is TRBV7-6, the J call TRBJ2-1; maybe TRBD1 (5 bases). CDR1 is SGHVS, CDR2 FNYEAQ, per germline. The germline V and J ends were trimmed by 5 bases and 1 base, with 9 bases remaining between them. The CDR3 has 14 amino acids. The CDR3 sequence is CASSPQGSYNEQFF. CDR3 nucleotides: TGTGCCAGCAGCCCCCAGGGATCCTACAATGAGCAGTTCTTC.

This chain uses TRBV2 with TRBJ1-5; D gene ambiguous. Trimming left V 3 bases short and J 0 bases short, with 18 bases between. Germline-derived CDR1 and CDR2 are SNHLY and FYNNEI. The CDR3 has 18 amino acids. The CDR3 DNA is TGTGCCAGCAGTGATACGGGGTCTGGAGGGTTTAGCAATCAGCCCCAGCATTTT. Its translation: CASSDTGSGGFSNQPQHF. Together with reference TRBV2 and TRBJ1-5, the CDR3 gives the full variable domain: EPEVTQTPSHQVTQMGQEVILRCVPISNHLYFYWYRQILGQKVEFLVSFYNNEISEKSEIFDDQFSVERPDGSNFTLKIRSTKLEDSAMYFCASSDTGSGGFSNQPQHFGDGTRLSIL.

This clone was counted a few times. This chain links TRBV19 with TRBJ2-1, with 11 nucleotides matching TRBD2. Germline CDR1 is LNHDA and CDR2 is SQIVND (reference sequence). V shed 6 bases, J shed 7 bases, and the junction held 11 bases outside the gene matches. The CDR3 totals 16 residues. CDR3 protein: CASRDHSGGARNEQFF. The CDR3 DNA reads TGTGCCAGTAGGGACCATAGCGGGGGGGCTCGGAATGAGCAGTTCTTC. Drawing the rest from reference TRBV19 and TRBJ2-1, the complete variable domain is DGGITQSPKYLFRKEGQNVTLSCEQNLNHDAMYWYRQDPGQGLRLIYYSQIVNDFQKGDIAEGYSVSREKKESFPLTVTSAQKNPTAFYLCASRDHSGGARNEQFFGPGTRLTVL.

The DNA of the CDR3 is TGCGCCAGCAGCTTGGTGGCTAGCGGGGTGCAAGAGCAGTACTTC. Protein product: CASSLVASGVQEQYF. The rearrangement joins TRBV5-1 to TRBJ2-7, with 9 bases aligning to TRBD2. V gave up 0 bases and J gave up 7 bases; unmatched junction bases: 8. This CDR3 is 15 amino acids long. Germline V gene lookup returns CDR1 SGHRS and CDR2 YFSETQ.

On this clone: At one of its ends the junction is not consistent with the germline gene, which may arise from a read error. The CDR3 nucleotides are TGCTCCAGCAGCCAAGATCCCGGGACAGCCAATGAGCAGTTCTTC. It yields the protein CSSSQDPGTANEQFF. The J gene is TRBJ2-1, the V gene TRBV4-1; 7 nucleotides align to TRBD1. The CDR3 has 15 amino acids. CDR1 and CDR2 from the germline V gene are MGHRA and YSYEKL.

Regarding this clone: The same CDR3 arises from other DNA sequences in this sample as well. V usage is TRBV2 and J usage is TRBJ2-7; 11 positions match TRBD2. The CDR3 sequence is 14 residues long. After removal of 8 bases from V and 7 bases from J, the junction contained 10 bases not matched to a gene. The germline V gene encodes CDR1 SNHLY and CDR2 FYNNEI. The CDR3 is CASVASGRLYEQYF. The CDR3 DNA sequence: TGTGCCAGCGTCGCTAGCGGGAGGTTGTATGAGCAGTACTTC.

The chain has TRBV27 and TRBJ1-4; TRBD1 is a possible D gene (6 bases). With 5 bases removed from V and 0 bases from J, the gap between germline ends came to 10 bases. The CDR3 spans 15 residues. Germline loops: CDR1 MNHEY, CDR2 SMNVEV (reference sequence). CDR3 loop: CASSTRQATNEKLFF. The CDR3 coding sequence is TGTGCCAGCAGTACAAGACAGGCAACTAATGAAAAACTGTTTTTT.

This chain connects TRBV30 to TRBJ2-1, with TRBD1 matching 8 bases. The CDR3 consists of 16 residues. After removal of 2 bases from V and 7 bases from J, the junction contained 13 bases not matched to a gene. Germline CDR1 is GTSNPN and CDR2 is SVGIG (reference sequence). CDR3 loop: CAWSPHPGQEKNEQFF. The DNA for the CDR3 is TGTGCCTGGAGTCCACACCCGGGACAGGAGAAGAATGAGCAGTTCTTC.

This clone is medium-sized (0.01 to 0.1%). For the CDR3, the DNA is TGTGCCAGCAGTGAAGACGGGACAGGGGGCTACGAGCAGTACTTC. As protein: CASSEDGTGGYEQYF. This chain uses TRBV6-1 with TRBJ2-7; 11 bases align to TRBD1. Trimming at V came to 1 base and at J to 3 bases, leaving 2 bases not matched to a gene. Germline-derived CDR1 and CDR2 are MNHNS and SASEGT. The CDR3 sequence is 15 residues long.